This T cell receptor beta chain was identified during a study of T cells in Graves' hyperthyroidism and ophthalmopathy. The CDR3 covers 14 residues. The V gene lost 6 bases and the J gene lost 1 base, with 15 bases spanning the gap. Germline assignment: CDR1 SQVTM and CDR2 ANQGSEA. Using RNA transcripts as the source, TCR beta CDR3 regions were amplified. The study used the HTBI primer set for a first-round RT-PCR of the TCR CDR3. TCRdb reprocessed the multiplex PCR reads via MiXCR and lists one record per CDR3 protein. The sample yields 350,000 to 400,000 distinct CDR3 sequences, more than 12% seen once. This clonotype has a count of ten or more.

Sequencing was performed on blood. The rearrangement links TRBV29-1 to TRBJ1-1; a weak D match, TRBD1 (6 bases). The clonotype comes from a woman aged 30 to 39 with Graves' hyperthyroidism. The DNA of the CDR3 is TGCAGCGTAGTGAGGACAGCTTCGAACACTGAAGCTTTCTTT. This encodes CSVVRTASNTEAFF. Full variable domain (outside the CDR3, taken from reference TRBV29-1 and TRBJ1-1): SAVISQKPSRDICQRGTSLTIQCQVDSQVTMMFWYRQQPGQSLTLIATANQGSEATYESGFVIDKFPISRPNLTFSTLTVSNMSPEDSSIYLCSVVRTASNTEAFFGQGTRLTVV.